This TCR beta chain was sequenced in a study of shared clonotypes between healthy human individuals. The table came from immunoSEQ multiplex PCR; TCRdb's copy has only in-frame clones and leaves some out. The table shows under 650,000 clones, with about 95% occurring only once. Looked up from germline, CDR1 is SGHNT and CDR2 is YYREEE (reference sequence). The V and J ends lost 3 bases and 10 bases respectively, with 14 bases between them. The CDR3 spans 13 residues. This TCR came from a woman aged 25-40 years in good health. Sequencing used naive CD4+ T cells sorted from blood. Subset defined: CD45RA+ positively selected. The V call is TRBV5-4, the J call TRBJ2-1, with TRBD2 as a possible D gene (5 bases). The CDR3: CASSSKGWEEQFF. Written as DNA, the CDR3 is TGTGCCAGCAGCTCAAAAGGATGGGAGGAGCAGTTCTTC. Drawing the rest from reference TRBV5-4 and TRBJ2-1, the complete variable domain is ETGVTQSPTHLIKTRGQQVTLRCSSQSGHNTVSWYQQALGQGPQFIFQYYREEENGRGNFPPRFSGLQFPNYSSELNVNALELDDSALYLCASSSKGWEEQFFGPGTRLTVL.